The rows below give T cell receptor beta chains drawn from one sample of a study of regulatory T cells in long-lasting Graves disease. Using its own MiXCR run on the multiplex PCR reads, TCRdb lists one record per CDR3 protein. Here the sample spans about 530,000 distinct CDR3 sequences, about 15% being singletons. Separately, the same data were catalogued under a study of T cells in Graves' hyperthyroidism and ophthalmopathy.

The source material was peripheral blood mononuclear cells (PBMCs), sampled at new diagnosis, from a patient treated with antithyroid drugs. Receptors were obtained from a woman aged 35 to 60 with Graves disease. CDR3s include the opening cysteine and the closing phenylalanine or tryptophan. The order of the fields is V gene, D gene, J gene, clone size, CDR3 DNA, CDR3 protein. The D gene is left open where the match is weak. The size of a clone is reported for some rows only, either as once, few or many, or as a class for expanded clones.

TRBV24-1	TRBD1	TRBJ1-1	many	TGTGCCACCGAACCCTCGGGACAGGGGATATTAGACACTGAAGCTTTCTTT	CATEPSGQGILDTEAFF
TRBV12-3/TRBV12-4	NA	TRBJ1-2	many	TGTGCCAGCAGTCCAGACGGGGGGGGCTATGGCTACACCTTC	CASSPDGGGYGYTF
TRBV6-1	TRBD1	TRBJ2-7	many	TGTGCCAGCAGTCAAACAGGGGCCGGGAACGAGCAGTACTTC	CASSQTGAGNEQYF
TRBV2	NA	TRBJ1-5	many	TGTGCCAGCAGTGAAGCCCCTTGGCCCCAGCATTTT	CASSEAPWPQHF
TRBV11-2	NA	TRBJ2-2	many	TGTGCCAGCAGCTTACCGCCCCCAACCTTAGGGTACCCGAACACCGGGGAGCTGTTTTTT	CASSLPPPTLGYPNTGELFF
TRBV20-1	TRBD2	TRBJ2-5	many	TGCAGTGCTAGAGGGCTAGCGGGGGGCGGAGAGCAAGAGACCCAGTACTTC	CSARGLAGGGEQETQYF
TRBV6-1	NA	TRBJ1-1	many	TGTGCCAGCACGCTGGTAGGGGACTACACTGAAGCTTTCTTT	CASTLVGDYTEAFF
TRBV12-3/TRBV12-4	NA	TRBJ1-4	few	TGTGCCAGCAGTTCAGGCGGTATTGAAAAACTGTTTTTT	CASSSGGIEKLFF
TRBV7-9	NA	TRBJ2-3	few	TGTGCCAGCAGTAGACAGAACACAGATACGCAGTATTTT	CASSRQNTDTQYF
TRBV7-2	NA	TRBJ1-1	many	TGTGCCAGCAGCTTAGCCGCGAGAGACACTGAAGCTTTCTTT	CASSLAARDTEAFF
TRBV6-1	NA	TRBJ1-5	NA	TGTGCCAGCAGCAAACATACGGGTGAGGATCAGCCCCAGCATTTT	CASSKHTGEDQPQHF
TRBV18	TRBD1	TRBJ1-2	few	TGTGCCAGCTCACCACCTATCGGGACAGCGGTGAGGGCAGGCGGCTACACCTTC	CASSPPIGTAVRAGGYTF
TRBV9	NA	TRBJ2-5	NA	TGTGCCAGCAGCGCCGGCCACCAAGAGACCCAGTACTTC	CASSAGHQETQYF
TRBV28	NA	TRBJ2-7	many	TGTGCCGCGGGCGGGAACTCCTACGAGCAGTACTTC	CAAGGNSYEQYF
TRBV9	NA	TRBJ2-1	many	TGTGCCAGCAGCCCTCGATCCAGGGGAACTAGTTACAATGAGCAGTTCTTC	CASSPRSRGTSYNEQFF
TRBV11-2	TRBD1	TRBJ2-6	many	TGTGCCATGGCGCCGGGACAGGGGGCACCTGGGGCCAACGTCCTGACTTTC	CAMAPGQGAPGANVLTF
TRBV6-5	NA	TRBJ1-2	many	TGTGCCAGCAGTTACTCACCCTCACTGGCCTCCGACTATGGCTACACCTTC	CASSYSPSLASDYGYTF
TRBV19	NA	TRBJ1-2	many	TGTGCCAGTAGTATGGGGATTCCACAGGGAACCGCTAACTATGGCTACACCTTC	CASSMGIPQGTANYGYTF
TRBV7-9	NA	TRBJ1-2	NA	TGTGCCAGCAGCTTAAGGGCCCAGGGCGTTGGGGGCTACACCTTC	CASSLRAQGVGGYTF
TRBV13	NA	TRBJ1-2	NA	TGTGCCAGCAGCTCTCCCCGACCCTCTATCTATGGCTACACCTTC	CASSSPRPSIYGYTF
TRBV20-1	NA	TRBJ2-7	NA	TGCAGTGCTAGAGACAGGGTTGGTTCCTACGAGCAGTACTTC	CSARDRVGSYEQYF
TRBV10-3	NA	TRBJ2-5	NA	TGTGCCATCAGTGAGTCGGTGAGGGGGCAAGAGACCCAGTACTTC	CAISESVRGQETQYF
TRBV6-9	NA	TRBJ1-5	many	TGTGCCAGCAGTTACCCTGACAGCGCCGATAGCAATCAGCCCCAGCATTTT	CASSYPDSADSNQPQHF
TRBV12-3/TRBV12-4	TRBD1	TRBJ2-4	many	TGTGCCAGCAGCGCACAGGGGGTCTGGGGGGAGTACTTC	CASSAQGVWGEYF
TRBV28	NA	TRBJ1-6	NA	TGTGCCAGCAGGTTAGGCGTCGGAGCGAATTATAATTCACCCCTCCACTTT	CASRLGVGANYNSPLHF
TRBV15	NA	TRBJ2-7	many	TGTGCCACCAGCAGTGCATCTAACAGGGTCCACGAGCAGTACTTC	CATSSASNRVHEQYF
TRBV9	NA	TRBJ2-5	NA	TGTGCCAGCAGCGCGGGGGCGTCCTCGGAGACCCAGTACTTC	CASSAGASSETQYF
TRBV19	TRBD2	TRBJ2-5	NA	TGTGCCAGTAGTATCTTCCCTAGCGGGGGGGATGAGACCCAGTACTTC	CASSIFPSGGDETQYF
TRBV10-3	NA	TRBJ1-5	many	TGTGCCATCAGTGGGGCGGATAGCAATCAGCCCCAGCATTTT	CAISGADSNQPQHF
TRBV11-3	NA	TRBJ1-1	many	TGTGCCAGCAGCTTAGGCCCTAAAGCTTTCTTT	CASSLGPKAFF
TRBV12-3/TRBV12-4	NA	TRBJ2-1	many	TGTGCCAGCAGTTTGGGCGGTAGTTCCAGGAATGAGCAGTTCTTC	CASSLGGSSRNEQFF
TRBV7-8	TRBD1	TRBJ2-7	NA	TGTGCCAGCAGCTTAGCGCCGGACAGGGTCTACGAGCAGTACTTC	CASSLAPDRVYEQYF
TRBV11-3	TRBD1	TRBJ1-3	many	TGTGCCAGCAGCTTACAGGGGGCTTCTGGAAACACCATATATTTT	CASSLQGASGNTIYF
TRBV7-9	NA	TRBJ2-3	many	TGTGCCAGCCTAGGAGGGGGCACAGATACGCAGTATTTT	CASLGGGTDTQYF
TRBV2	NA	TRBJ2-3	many	TGTGCCAGCAGTGATATGGCCAGTAGCACAGATACGCAGTATTTT	CASSDMASSTDTQYF
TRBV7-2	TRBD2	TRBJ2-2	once	TGTGCCAGCAGCTTAAGGCGGGGGGGCCGTTGGGGCACCGGGGAGCTGTTTTTT	CASSLRRGGRWGTGELFF
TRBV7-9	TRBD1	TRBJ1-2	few	TGTGCCAGCAGCTGGGACAGCGACAACTATGGCTACACCTTC	CASSWDSDNYGYTF
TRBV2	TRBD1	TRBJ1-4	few	TGTGCCAGCAGACCAGGGGGCGCGAAAGAAAAACTGTTTTTT	CASRPGGAKEKLFF
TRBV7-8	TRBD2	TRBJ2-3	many	TGTGCCAGCAGCTTAGGGCTAGCGGGGTACAAGCCTCAACTCGGGTATTTT	CASSLGLAGYKPQLGYF
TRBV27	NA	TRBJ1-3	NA	TGTGCCAGCAGTTTAACCCGTCGTGGAAACACCATATATTTT	CASSLTRRGNTIYF
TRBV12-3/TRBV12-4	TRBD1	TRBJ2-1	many	TGTGCCAGCAGTATCTCTCCCGGGACAGGGGACAATGAGCAGTTCTTC	CASSISPGTGDNEQFF
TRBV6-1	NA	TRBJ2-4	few	TGTGCCAGCAGGAGGATTCTAGCCAAAAACATTCAGTACTTC	CASRRILAKNIQYF
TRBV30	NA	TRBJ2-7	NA	TGTGCCTGGAGTCGCGGGACAGTCCAGGGGCAGTACTTC	CAWSRGTVQGQYF
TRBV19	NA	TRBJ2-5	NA	TGTGCCAGTAGTACCCCGACAGATCAAGAGACCCAGTACTTC	CASSTPTDQETQYF
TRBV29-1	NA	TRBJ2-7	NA	TGCAGCGGACCCCCTGCGGGGACCTACGAGCAGTACTTC	CSGPPAGTYEQYF
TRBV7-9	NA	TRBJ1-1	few	NA	CASSSGVGQGSFF
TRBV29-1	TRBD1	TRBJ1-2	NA	TGCAGCGCGGGACAGGGGGCGAATGGCTACACCTTC	CSAGQGANGYTF
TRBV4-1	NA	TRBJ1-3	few	TGCGCCAGCAGCCAACGTTTAGGGCTTGGAAACACCATATATTTT	CASSQRLGLGNTIYF
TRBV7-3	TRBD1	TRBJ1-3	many	TGTGCCAGCAGCGAAGCTCCGGGACAGGCTGGAAACACCATATATTTT	CASSEAPGQAGNTIYF
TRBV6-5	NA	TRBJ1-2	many	TGTGCCAGCAGTTCCCTTGACAGGCCTTTTAACTATGGCTACACCTTC	CASSSLDRPFNYGYTF
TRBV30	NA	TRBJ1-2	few	TGTGCCTGGGCCCCGGGAGGCCGAAACTATGGCTACACCTTC	CAWAPGGRNYGYTF
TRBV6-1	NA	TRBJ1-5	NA	TGTGCCAGCAGTGAAATTCTCTCAGGGACGAATCAGCCCCAGCATTTT	CASSEILSGTNQPQHF
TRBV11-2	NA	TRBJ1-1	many	TGTGCCAGCAGCACCCAAGGGGGAGGGAACACTGAAGCTTTCTTT	CASSTQGGGNTEAFF
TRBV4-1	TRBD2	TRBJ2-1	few	TGCGCCAGCAGCCAAGGGTCGAGGACTAGTTCCTACAATGAGCAGTTCTTC	CASSQGSRTSSYNEQFF
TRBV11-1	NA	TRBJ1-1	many	TGTGCCAGCAGCGGGGTGAGATATGACACTGAAGCTTTCTTT	CASSGVRYDTEAFF